These T cell receptor beta chains were read from a single sample in a study of T cells after yellow fever vaccination. TCRdb processed the 5' RACE reads anew with MiXCR; each CDR3 protein has one entry. The profile covers about 340,000 distinct CDR3 sequences, with approximately 13% appearing a single time and approximately 3.3% taken by the ten largest. Sequenced material: CD4+ T cells sorted from PBMCs, taken 15 days after the yellow fever booster vaccination. The receptors stem from a man aged 18 to 30 who received the YFV17D yellow fever vaccine. Each CDR3 is given with its conserved first and last residue. Fields, in order: CDR3 protein, CDR3 DNA, V gene, clone size, D gene, J gene. The D gene is left open where the match is weak. Size values are once, few and many counts, or a class for expanded clones, and some rows have none.

CDR3: CSARGLAGGLSSYNEQFF; DNA: TGCAGTGCTAGAGGCCTAGCGGGGGGCCTGAGCTCCTACAATGAGCAGTTCTTC; V: TRBV20-1; size: -; D: TRBD2; J: TRBJ2-1
CDR3: CASSYGTGGVYF; DNA: TGTGCCAGCAGCTACGGGACAGGGGGTGTGTATTTT; V: TRBV3-1; size: -; D: TRBD1; J: TRBJ2-3
CDR3: CASSHEPGVDGELFF; DNA: TGTGCCAGCAGCCACGAACCAGGGGTGGACGGGGAGCTGTTTTTT; V: TRBV13; size: -; D: -; J: TRBJ2-2
CDR3: CASSVAGGTGELFF; DNA: TGTGCCAGCAGCGTAGCAGGGGGCACCGGGGAGCTGTTTTTT; V: TRBV5-6; size: -; D: TRBD1; J: TRBJ2-2
CDR3: CASSLGQGQGGNQPQHF; DNA: TGTGCCAGCAGCTTAGGGCAGGGTCAGGGGGGCAATCAGCCCCAGCATTTT; V: TRBV7-2; size: -; D: TRBD1; J: TRBJ1-5
CDR3: CASSSPEWGETQYF; DNA: TGCGCCAGCAGCTCCCCTGAATGGGGAGAGACCCAGTACTTC; V: TRBV5-1; size: -; D: -; J: TRBJ2-5
CDR3: CASSGGRGLYNEQFF; DNA: TGTGCCAGCAGTGGGGGGAGGGGGCTCTACAATGAGCAGTTCTTC; V: TRBV12-3/TRBV12-4; size: few; D: -; J: TRBJ2-1
CDR3: CASSRVRPGDYNEQFF; DNA: TGTGCCAGCAGTCGAGTCCGGCCAGGAGATTACAATGAGCAGTTCTTC; V: TRBV7-8; size: many; D: -; J: TRBJ2-1
CDR3: CASSSTSGGAVDTQYF; DNA: TGTGCCAGCAGCTCTACTAGCGGGGGGGCCGTAGATACGCAGTATTTT; V: TRBV7-2; size: few; D: TRBD2; J: TRBJ2-3
CDR3: CASSGKGGPSSYNEQFF; DNA: TGTGCCAGCAGCGGAAAGGGGGGGCCGAGCTCCTACAATGAGCAGTTCTTC; V: TRBV7-2; size: -; D: -; J: TRBJ2-1
CDR3: CSVGRRYNEQFF; DNA: TGCAGCGTTGGCAGGCGGTACAATGAGCAGTTCTTC; V: TRBV29-1; size: many; D: -; J: TRBJ2-1
CDR3: CASSLPSSPLHF; DNA: TGCGCCAGCAGCCTACCCAGTTCACCCCTCCACTTT; V: TRBV5-1; size: -; D: -; J: TRBJ1-6
CDR3: CSASFYFSVTEAFF; DNA: TGCAGTGCTAGTTTTTACTTTTCGGTGACTGAAGCTTTCTTT; V: TRBV20-1; size: few; D: -; J: TRBJ1-1
CDR3: CASGRGLYNSPLHF; DNA: TGTGCCAGCGGCCGGGGGCTCTATAATTCACCCCTCCACTTT; V: TRBV2; size: -; D: -; J: TRBJ1-6
CDR3: CSVEEPGQETQYF; DNA: TGCAGCGTTGAAGAGCCAGGGCAAGAGACCCAGTACTTC; V: TRBV29-1; size: -; D: -; J: TRBJ2-5
CDR3: CASREADTQYF; DNA: TGTGCCAGCAGAGAGGCAGATACGCAGTATTTT; V: TRBV5-1; size: many; D: -; J: TRBJ2-3
CDR3: CASSQEARANTGELFF; DNA: TGCGCCAGCAGCCAAGAAGCGCGGGCGAACACCGGGGAGCTGTTTTTT; V: TRBV4-3; size: few; D: -; J: TRBJ2-2
CDR3: CASSLSVAGDDNEQFF; DNA: TGTGCCAGCAGTTTATCTGTAGCGGGGGACGACAATGAGCAGTTCTTC; V: TRBV12-3/TRBV12-4; size: few; D: TRBD2; J: TRBJ2-1
CDR3: CASSYRAASEAFF; DNA: TGTGCCAGCAGTTACAGGGCTGCTTCGGAAGCTTTCTTT; V: TRBV6-2/TRBV6-3; size: few; D: -; J: TRBJ1-1
CDR3: CASSQDWGRGSQHF; DNA: TGCGCCAGCAGCCAAGATTGGGGGAGGGGGTCCCAGCATTTT; V: TRBV4-3; size: -; D: -; J: TRBJ1-5
CDR3: CATSDPGTGTTGELFF; DNA: TGTGCCACCAGTGATCCCGGGACAGGGACAACCGGGGAGCTGTTTTTT; V: TRBV24-1; size: many; D: TRBD1; J: TRBJ2-2
CDR3: CATSALNRGPQNGYTF; DNA: TGTGCCACCAGCGCCCTTAACAGGGGCCCCCAAAATGGCTACACCTTC; V: TRBV15; size: many; D: TRBD1; J: TRBJ1-2
CDR3: CASSWTPGSPLHF; DNA: TGTGCCAGCAGTTGGACCCCAGGTTCACCCCTCCACTTT; V: TRBV12-3/TRBV12-4; size: few; D: -; J: TRBJ1-6
CDR3: CSAIGQVYEQYF; DNA: TGCAGTGCTATCGGACAAGTCTACGAGCAGTACTTC; V: TRBV20-1; size: -; D: -; J: TRBJ2-7
CDR3: CASSRPPGGGTGELFF; DNA: TGTGCCAGCAGCCGCCCGCCCGGGGGGGGAACCGGGGAGCTGTTTTTT; V: TRBV12-3/TRBV12-4; size: -; D: TRBD2; J: TRBJ2-2
CDR3: CSVEVVSAMNTEAFF; DNA: TGCAGCGTTGAAGTTGTCAGCGCGATGAACACTGAAGCTTTCTTT; V: TRBV29-1; size: few; D: -; J: TRBJ1-1
CDR3: CASSSSPSTDTQYF; DNA: TGTGCCAGCAGCTCTTCCCCATCCACGGATACGCAGTATTTT; V: TRBV7-3; size: few; D: -; J: TRBJ2-3
CDR3: CASNTGTGGFFQPQHF; DNA: TGTGCCAGTAATACCGGGACAGGGGGCTTTTTTCAGCCCCAGCATTTT; V: TRBV19; size: -; D: TRBD1; J: TRBJ1-5
CDR3: CASSPTWASGDTQYF; DNA: TGTGCCAGCAGCCCGACGTGGGCTAGCGGGGATACGCAGTATTTT; V: TRBV7-9; size: few; D: TRBD2; J: TRBJ2-3
CDR3: CASSQRYYPASPTDTQYF; DNA: TGTGCCAGCAGCCAAAGATATTACCCCGCGTCCCCCACAGATACGCAGTATTTT; V: TRBV7-2; size: -; D: -; J: TRBJ2-3
CDR3: CASSEAGAGKYF; DNA: TGTGCCAGCAGCGAAGCGGGGGCTGGGAAGTACTTC; V: TRBV6-1; size: -; D: TRBD2; J: TRBJ2-7
CDR3: CASSFSGLNTGELFF; DNA: TGCGCCAGCAGCTTTAGCGGCCTGAACACCGGGGAGCTGTTTTTT; V: TRBV5-1; size: -; D: -; J: TRBJ2-2
CDR3: CASRITERGLTQYF; DNA: TGTGCCAGCAGAATCACTGAGAGGGGCTTGACCCAGTACTTC; V: TRBV6-5; size: once; D: -; J: TRBJ2-5
CDR3: CASSYSLQASSYEQYF; DNA: TGTGCCAGCAGTTACTCGTTACAGGCCAGCTCCTACGAGCAGTACTTC; V: TRBV6-5; size: -; D: -; J: TRBJ2-7
CDR3: CASSPPQGDLRPAHEQFF; DNA: TGTGCCAGCAGTCCTCCACAGGGAGATCTACGGCCGGCTCATGAGCAGTTCTTC; V: TRBV6-5; size: few; D: -; J: TRBJ2-1
CDR3: CSARDRRLGANVLTF; DNA: TGCAGTGCTAGAGATAGACGGTTAGGGGCCAACGTCCTGACTTTC; V: TRBV20-1; size: many; D: -; J: TRBJ2-6
CDR3: CASSQALDQPQHF; DNA: TGCGCCAGCAGCCAAGCCTTAGATCAGCCCCAGCATTTT; V: TRBV4-1; size: many; D: -; J: TRBJ1-5
CDR3: CASSEQAGQGNTEAFF; DNA: TGTGCCAGCAGTGAACAAGCCGGACAGGGGAACACTGAAGCTTTCTTT; V: TRBV6-1; size: few; D: TRBD1; J: TRBJ1-1
CDR3: CASSVDGHSNQPQHF; DNA: TGTGCCAGCAGCGTAGACGGTCATAGCAATCAGCCCCAGCATTTT; V: TRBV9; size: few; D: -; J: TRBJ1-5
CDR3: CASSGGGFSTDTQYF; DNA: TGTGCCAGCAGCGGGGGGGGCTTCAGCACAGATACGCAGTATTTT; V: TRBV9; size: -; D: -; J: TRBJ2-3
CDR3: CASSPTSSLGETQYF; DNA: TGTGCCAGCAGTCCTACTAGCTCCCTAGGGGAGACCCAGTACTTC; V: TRBV7-2; size: few; D: -; J: TRBJ2-5
CDR3: CASTGPRGTEAFF; DNA: TGTGCCAGCACTGGACCCAGGGGCACTGAAGCTTTCTTT; V: TRBV12-3/TRBV12-4; size: few; D: -; J: TRBJ1-1
CDR3: CASSGTEGTYNSPLHF; DNA: TGCGCCAGCAGTGGAACGGAAGGCACCTATAATTCACCCCTCCACTTT; V: TRBV5-1; size: -; D: -; J: TRBJ1-6
CDR3: CASRRTGEQFF; DNA: TGTGCCAGCAGGAGGACGGGTGAGCAGTTCTTC; V: TRBV14; size: many; D: -; J: TRBJ2-1
CDR3: CSAPSLTNEQFF; DNA: TGCAGTGCCCCCTCGTTAACCAATGAGCAGTTCTTC; V: TRBV20-1; size: few; D: -; J: TRBJ2-1
CDR3: CASSLPAVGTDTQYF; DNA: TGCGCCAGCAGCTTGCCAGCGGTGGGCACAGATACGCAGTATTTT; V: TRBV5-1; size: few; D: -; J: TRBJ2-3
CDR3: CASSLLGLRNNEQFF; DNA: TGTGCCAGCAGCTTATTGGGTCTACGAAACAATGAGCAGTTCTTC; V: TRBV7-3; size: -; D: -; J: TRBJ2-1
CDR3: CASSLGLTTDTQYF; DNA: TGTGCCAGCAGCTTAGGCCTGACCACAGATACGCAGTATTTT; V: TRBV7-3; size: few; D: -; J: TRBJ2-3